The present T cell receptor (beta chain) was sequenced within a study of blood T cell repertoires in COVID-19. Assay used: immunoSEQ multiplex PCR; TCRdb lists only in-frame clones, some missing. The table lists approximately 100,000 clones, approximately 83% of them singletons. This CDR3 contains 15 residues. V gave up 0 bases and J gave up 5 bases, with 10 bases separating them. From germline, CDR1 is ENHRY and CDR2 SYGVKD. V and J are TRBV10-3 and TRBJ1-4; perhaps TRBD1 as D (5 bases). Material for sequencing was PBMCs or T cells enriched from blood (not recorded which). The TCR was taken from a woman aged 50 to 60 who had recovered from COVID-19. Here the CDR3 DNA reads TGTGCCATCAGTGAGTCGGGGGGACCGAATGAAAAACTGTTTTTT. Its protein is CAISESGGPNEKLFF.